The 10 T cell receptor beta chains below come from one sample, sequenced in a study of T cell responses to AZD1222 COVID-19 vaccine. Sequencing was performed with immunoSEQ multiplex PCR; in TCRdb, only in-frame clones are kept and a portion is missing. The sample contains fewer than 130,000 clones, approximately 90% of which appear only once. The specimen was peripheral blood, collected on day 0 of AZD1222 vaccination. The receptors derive from an adult in good health.

The chain has TRBV25-1 and TRBJ1-4, with 8 bases that match TRBD1. The CDR3 runs 15 residues. Germline-derived CDR1 and CDR2 are MGHDK and SYGVNS. The ends lost 1 base at V and 7 bases at J; junction bases unmatched: 5. CDR3 in amino acids: CASSEWAGGGEKLFF. CDR3 bases: TGTGCCAGCAGTGAATGGGCAGGGGGCGGTGAAAAACTGTTTTTT.

This chain joins TRBV3-1 (or the pseudogene TRBV3-2) and TRBJ1-1; D might be TRBD1 (6 bases). V lost 4 bases and J 4 bases, leaving 13 bases between the germline ends. The CDR3 is made up of 14 amino acids. Germline V gives CDR1 LGHDT, CDR2 YNNKEL (reference sequence). CDR3 amino acids: CASSPLQGRTEAFF. The CDR3 DNA reads TGTGCCAGCAGCCCATTACAGGGACGCACTGAAGCTTTCTTT.

This chain links TRBV14 with TRBJ2-1; TRBD2 matches 12 bases. This CDR3 region has 15 residues. Trimming cost V 4 bases and J 5 bases; bases outside gene matches: 3. Germline CDR1 is SGHDN and CDR2 is FVKESK. DNA of the CDR3: TGTGCCAGCAGCCTACTAGCGGGAGGTGACAATGAGCAGTTCTTC. Its translation is CASSLLAGGDNEQFF.

This clone was seen a single time. This chain links TRBV9 with TRBJ1-1; D gene unclear. Between the trimmed V and J ends, which lost 0 bases and 5 bases, there was a span of 11 bases. Germline CDR1 SGDLS, CDR2 YYNGEE. The CDR3 has 14 amino acids. The DNA for the CDR3 is TGTGCCAGCAGCGTAGGGGCGATGGGGACTGAAGCTTTCTTT. This sequence encodes CASSVGAMGTEAFF.

The chain is built from TRBV3-1 (or the pseudogene TRBV3-2) and TRBJ1-3; D unresolved. There are 13 residues in the CDR3. V was cut by 4 bases and J by 0 bases, with 4 bases left in between. CDR1 and CDR2 from the germline V gene are LGHDT and YNNKEL (reference sequence). CDR3: CASSPDSGNTIYF. The CDR3 DNA reads TGTGCCAGCAGCCCCGACTCTGGAAACACCATATATTTT.

The chain uses TRBV18 and TRBJ1-5; 8 nucleotides agree with TRBD1. Germline trimming cut 1 base from V and 5 bases from J; bases unmatched to any gene: 4. Germline CDR1 KGHSH, CDR2 LQKENI. The CDR3 spans 15 residues. The DNA for the CDR3 is TGTGCCAGCTCACCACTGGGACAGGCTGATCAGCCCCAGCATTTT. Its translation is CASSPLGQADQPQHF.

This rearrangement joins TRBV5-1 to TRBJ2-7; a possible D gene is TRBD2 (6 bases). CDR3 length: 13 residues. V lost 7 bases, J lost 2 bases, and 13 bases lay in between. The germline V gene has CDR1 SGHRS and CDR2 YFSETQ. Here the CDR3 DNA reads TGCGCCAGCTATCAGACGGGAGCCTACGAGCAGTACTTC. This encodes CASYQTGAYEQYF.

The chain combines TRBV27 with TRBJ1-5; 11 positions agree with TRBD1. Unmatched junction bases numbered 10, after V lost 8 bases and J lost 4 bases. From germline, CDR1 is MNHEY and CDR2 SMNVEV (reference sequence). The length of the CDR3 is 16 residues. CDR3 nucleotide sequence: TGTGCCAGCTGTCCCGGGGACAGGGGGGGGAATCAGCCCCAGCATTTT. This encodes CASCPGDRGGNQPQHF.

The chain has TRBV6-5 and TRBJ2-7; D might be TRBD2 (6 bases). The germline V gene encodes CDR1 MNHEY and CDR2 SVGAGI. The CDR3 has 11 residues. This CDR3 is CASSEGREQYF. As DNA, the CDR3 is TGTGCTTCTTCGGAGGGGCGCGAGCAGTACTTC.

The chain recombines TRBV5-6 with TRBJ1-6, with 8 bases identical to TRBD1. Losses at the gene ends were 4 bases for V and 10 bases for J; bases not matched to a gene: 7. This CDR3 is 14 amino acids long. Germline assignment: CDR1 SGHDT and CDR2 YYEEEE. This CDR3 is CASSLGQGSSPLHF. In DNA, the CDR3 is TGTGCCAGCAGCCTAGGACAGGGTAGCTCACCCCTCCACTTT.